Below are 25 T cell receptor beta chains sequenced from a single sample in a study of blood T cells in healthy people across ages. Next came a second PCR, run for roughly 6 to 11 cycles, which used a sample-barcoded 5' primer along with a J-beta primer mix. Each CDR3 protein gets one entry after TCRdb re-called the 5' RACE reads with MiXCR. The repertoire holds more than 750,000 distinct CDR3 sequences, with about 28% as singletons. These records were also assigned to another study, of T cells of mothers and their children.

The sequencing input was blood. These receptors originate from a woman between 35 and 50 years old in good health.

V usage is TRBV7-2 and J usage is TRBJ1-1; weak D call: TRBD1 (5 bases). The CDR3 has 13 residues. Trimming took 2 bases from V and 8 from J, leaving 12 bases between them. In germline, CDR1 is SGHTA, CDR2 FQGNSA. The CDR3 spells CASSLSPGREAFF. DNA for the CDR3: TGTGCCAGCAGCTTATCTCCAGGGAGAGAAGCTTTCTTT.

The J gene is TRBJ2-3, the V gene TRBV2; 9 bases line up with TRBD1. This CDR3 contains 16 residues. Germline-derived CDR1 and CDR2 are SNHLY and FYNNEI. V lost 4 bases and J lost 6; bases outside the gene matches: 11. CDR3 sequence: CASSGDPGTGLDTQYF. CDR3 DNA: TGTGCCAGCAGTGGTGATCCCGGGACAGGGTTGGATACGCAGTATTTT.

In this sample, this clonotype turned up once. One end of the junction does not line up with germline, which may come from a read error. The V and J genes are TRBV7-2 and TRBJ2-7, with TRBD2 as a possible D gene (5 bases). CDR3 length equals 13 residues. The V gene's germline CDR1 is SGHTA and CDR2 FQGNSA. CDR3 sequence: CVSSLPSPYEQYF. In nucleotides, the CDR3 is TGTGTCAGCAGCTTACCTAGCCCCTACGAGCAGTACTTC.

Only a few counts were recorded for this clonotype. The chain links TRBV28 to TRBJ2-7, with 8 nucleotides matching TRBD2. The CDR3 contains 15 residues. J lost 7 bases, V lost 6 bases, and 14 bases had no gene match. The germline V gene encodes CDR1 MDHEN and CDR2 SYDVKM. CDR3: CASRLFGGGKPEQYF. The DNA for the CDR3 is TGTGCCAGCAGGCTCTTCGGCGGGGGGAAGCCGGAGCAGTACTTC.

In its sample, this clonotype was seen a few times. Since a much larger clone is just one base distant, this may be a read error. This chain connects TRBV6-5 to TRBJ1-1; a possible D gene is TRBD1 (6 bases). The CDR3 has 14 residues. Germline values: CDR1 MNHEY, CDR2 SVGAGI. CDR3 DNA sequence: TGTGCCAGCAGTTCCACAGGGATGAACACTGACGCTTTCTTT. This sequence encodes CASSSTGMNTDAFF.

The V gene is TRBV28, the J gene TRBJ2-3; 7 bases align to TRBD1. Trimming removed 3 bases from V and 11 bases from J; junction bases left unmatched: 2. Germline lookup yields CDR1 MDHEN and CDR2 SYDVKM. The CDR3 length is 11 residues. The CDR3 loop reads CASSFRDRQYF. The DNA of the CDR3 is TGTGCCAGCAGTTTTCGGGACAGGCAGTATTTT. Supplemented by reference TRBV28 and TRBJ2-3, the full variable domain reads DVKVTQSSRYLVKRTGEKVFLECVQDMDHENMFWYRQDPGLGLRLIYFSYDVKMKEKGDIPEGYSVSREKKERFSLILESASTNQTSMYLCASSFRDRQYFGPGTRLTVL.

With respect to this clonotype: A much larger clone lies a single base off, so this may be a read error. The CDR3 loop reads CACSVWASGYEQYF. The DNA of the CDR3 is TGTGCCTGCAGTGTTTGGGCTAGCGGCTACGAGCAGTACTTC. V gene TRBV2 combines with J gene TRBJ2-5, with 7 bases lining up with TRBD2. The DNA end is a closer match to TRBJ2-7, so the J assignment may be wrong. The CDR3 covers 14 residues. Germline V gene lookup returns CDR1 SNHLY and CDR2 FYNNEI.

The rearrangement joins TRBV29-1 to TRBJ2-3, with D tentatively TRBD2 (7 bases). Per the germline V gene, CDR1 is SQVTM and CDR2 is ANQGSEA. V lost 4 bases and J lost 5, with 13 bases in between. This CDR3 has 13 amino acids. CDR3 sequence reads: CSVVRGAIDTQYF. CDR3 coding DNA: TGCAGCGTTGTCCGGGGGGCAATAGATACGCAGTATTTT.

V usage is TRBV30 and J usage is TRBJ1-5; D is perhaps TRBD1 (5 bases). Germline V gene data show CDR1 as GTSNPN and CDR2 as SVGIG (reference sequence). V was pared by 0 bases and J by 5 bases, with 17 bases between. The CDR3 is 16 residues long. The CDR3: CAWSVTAGGRYQPQHF. The DNA for the CDR3 is TGTGCCTGGAGTGTAACCGCGGGGGGTAGATATCAGCCCCAGCATTTT.

Ten or more counts support this clonotype. V gene TRBV4-1 combines with J gene TRBJ2-7, with 11 bases identical to TRBD1. V shed 4 bases and J 2 bases; nucleotides not matched to a gene: 4. Germline assignment: CDR1 MGHRA and CDR2 YSYEKL. The CDR3 is 15 residues long. CDR3 loop: CASSPTGQGAYEQYF. The CDR3 DNA sequence: TGCGCCAGCAGCCCGACGGGACAGGGGGCCTACGAGCAGTACTTC.

This clonotype was observed a handful of times. The J gene is TRBJ2-3, the V gene TRBV5-1; D is uncertain. CDR1 and CDR2 from the germline V gene are SGHRS and YFSETQ. The CDR3 has 16 amino acids. Trimming took off 1 base at V and 5 bases at J, with 17 bases between the two ends. The CDR3 protein is CASSLSVWAPGDTQYF. The CDR3 nucleotides read TGCGCCAGCAGCTTGTCAGTGTGGGCCCCGGGAGATACGCAGTATTTT.

Worth noting for this clonotype: A much larger clone lies one base from this, so it may be a read error. J is TRBJ2-7 and V is TRBV28; TRBD1 agrees at 9 bases. The CDR3 runs 17 residues. Per the germline V gene, CDR1 is MDHEN and CDR2 is SYDVKM. Here the CDR3 DNA reads TGTGCCAGCGGTTTAGCAGCGGCGGGGACAGGGCCTTACGAGCAGTACTTC. Protein product: CASGLAAAGTGPYEQYF.

Concerning this clonotype: Germline and junction disagree at one end, which may indicate a read error. The chain joins TRBV28 to TRBJ2-5, with D possibly TRBD2 on 5 matching bases. The tail of the sequence fits TRBJ2-7 better, so the J call may be wrong. CDR1 MDHEN and CDR2 SYDVKM come from the germline V gene. The CDR3 extends over 15 amino acids. This CDR3 is CASSTSSTSSHEQYF. The DNA for the CDR3 is TGTGCCAGCAGTACTAGTTCGACATCCTCCCACGAGCAGTACTTC.

This sequence joins TRBV28 and TRBJ2-7; 10 nucleotides line up with TRBD1. The CDR3 spans 17 residues. CDR1 and CDR2 (germline): MDHEN, SYDVKM. The V gene end was trimmed by 6 bases and the J gene end by 0 bases; junction bases not matched to a gene: 11. In DNA form, the CDR3 reads TGTGCCAGCAGCCAAGGGACAGGGGCCTCCCTCTCCTACGAGCAGTACTTC. This translates into CASSQGTGASLSYEQYF.

This clonotype was seen more than once but under ten times. This sequence joins TRBV28 and TRBJ2-7; TRBD2 matches at 7 bases. Germline CDR1 and CDR2: MDHEN and SYDVKM. The trim removed 5 bases at V and 0 bases at J, leaving 10 bases unmatched. CDR3 size: 16 residues. CDR3 in amino acids: CASSPSGRTSSYEQYF. CDR3 coding DNA: TGTGCCAGCAGTCCCTCGGGGCGGACTAGCTCCTACGAGCAGTACTTC. The full variable domain, completed using reference TRBV28 and TRBJ2-7, is DVKVTQSSRYLVKRTGEKVFLECVQDMDHENMFWYRQDPGLGLRLIYFSYDVKMKEKGDIPEGYSVSREKKERFSLILESASTNQTSMYLCASSPSGRTSSYEQYFGPGTRLTVT.

V gene TRBV20-1 combines with J gene TRBJ2-3, with D maybe TRBD1 (5 bases). In germline, CDR1 is DFQATT, CDR2 SNEGSKA (reference sequence). The CDR3 is 13 amino acids. Trimming left V 6 bases short and J 2 bases short, with 12 bases between. The CDR3: CSAPRGITDTQYF. The CDR3 DNA is TGCAGTGCCCCAAGGGGTATCACAGATACGCAGTATTTT.

This clonotype has more than one count but fewer than ten. This may be a read error: a much more frequent sequence differs by one nucleotide. The chain employs TRBV27 and TRBJ1-4, with 7 positions matching TRBD1. The CDR3 loop spans 15 amino acids. CDR1 MNHEY and CDR2 SMNVEV come from the germline V gene (reference sequence). The CDR3 sequence: CTSSQIGTALGKLFF. Here the CDR3 DNA reads TGTACCAGCAGCCAAATCGGGACAGCATTGGGAAAACTGTTTTTT. Supplemented by reference TRBV27 and TRBJ1-4, the full variable domain reads EAQVTQNPRYLITVTGKKLTVTCSQNMNHEYMSWYRQDPGLGLRQIYYSMNVEVTDKGDVPEGYKVSRKEKRNFPLILESPSPNQTSLYFCTSSQIGTALGKLFFGSGTQLSVL.

As regards this clonotype: One end of the junction varies from germline; a read error may be responsible. The chain has TRBV2 and TRBJ2-5; tentative D call: TRBD2 (6 bases). The germline gives CDR1 SNHLY, CDR2 FYNNEI. The CDR3 covers 14 residues. CDR3 loop: CASREGLPQETQYF. Written as DNA, the CDR3 is TGTGCCAGCAGGGAAGGACTACCCCAAGAGACCCAGTACTTC.

The chain has TRBV4-2 and TRBJ1-1; D is unclear. Trimming removed 3 bases from V and 4 bases from J, with 12 bases in between. Per germline, CDR1 LGHNA and CDR2 YNFKEQ. The CDR3 runs 14 residues. CDR3 residues: CASSHGETSTEAFF. CDR3 bases: TGTGCCAGCAGCCACGGAGAGACGAGCACTGAAGCTTTCTTT.

Here the CDR3 DNA reads TGTGCCAGCACCACCACCGGGGGGGATCAGCCCCAGCATTTT. This translates into CASTTTGGDQPQHF. The J gene is TRBJ1-5, the V gene TRBV7-9, with D possibly TRBD1 on 5 matching bases. Germline V gene lookup returns CDR1 SEHNR and CDR2 FQNEAQ (reference sequence). The CDR3 loop spans 14 amino acids. Trimming stripped 7 bases from V and 5 bases from J, with 15 bases between.

This clonotype was recorded at least ten times. V and J are TRBV4-3 and TRBJ2-5; TRBD2 aligns across 8 bases. Germline V gene lookup returns CDR1 LGHNA and CDR2 YSLEER. The CDR3 spans 18 residues. Trimming took 1 base from V and 0 from J; bases not matched to a gene: 10. In DNA form, the CDR3 reads TGCGCCAGCAGCCAAGGTTTAGGCGGGGGGTCAAACCAAGAGACCCAGTACTTC. Protein product: CASSQGLGGGSNQETQYF.

This clonotype was recorded many times. V gene TRBV20-1 combines with J gene TRBJ2-2; TRBD1 matches 7 bases. Germline assignment: CDR1 DFQATT and CDR2 SNEGSKA (reference sequence). This CDR3 region has 15 residues. With 1 base clipped from V and 3 bases from J, the junction kept 5 bases outside the gene matches. CDR3 loop: CSARVQGSDTGELFF. CDR3 DNA: TGCAGTGCTAGAGTACAGGGGAGTGACACCGGGGAGCTGTTTTTT.

This clonotype was seen many times. V gene TRBV28 combines with J gene TRBJ2-5, with TRBD2 matching 11 bases. V trimming: 5 bases; J trimming: 2 bases; junction bases outside the gene matches: 10. The germline V gene encodes CDR1 MDHEN and CDR2 SYDVKM. The CDR3 covers 17 residues. CDR3 sequence reads: CASSLTTGTSGQETQYF. DNA for the CDR3: TGTGCCAGCAGTCTCACTACCGGGACTAGCGGACAAGAGACCCAGTACTTC.

This clonotype has just a few counts. The chain couples TRBV7-6 to TRBJ1-5; D might be TRBD1 (5 bases). V lost 2 bases, J lost 9 bases, and 23 bases lay in between. CDR3 length: 17 amino acids. Germline V gene sequence: CDR1 SGHVS, CDR2 FNYEAQ. This CDR3 is CASSLSPGRPSQGPQHF. CDR3 bases: TGTGCCAGCAGCTTATCCCCGGGACGGCCGAGCCAAGGGCCCCAGCATTTT.

Only a few counts were recorded for this clonotype. The chain recombines TRBV12-3 or TRBV12-4 with TRBJ2-2, with D perhaps TRBD1 (6 bases). The CDR3 spans 15 residues. The ends were cut back, 3 bases at V and 0 bases at J, with 8 bases in the middle. CDR3 sequence: CASSFGDTNTGELFF. CDR3 DNA: TGTGCCAGCAGTTTTGGGGACACGAACACCGGGGAGCTGTTTTTT.